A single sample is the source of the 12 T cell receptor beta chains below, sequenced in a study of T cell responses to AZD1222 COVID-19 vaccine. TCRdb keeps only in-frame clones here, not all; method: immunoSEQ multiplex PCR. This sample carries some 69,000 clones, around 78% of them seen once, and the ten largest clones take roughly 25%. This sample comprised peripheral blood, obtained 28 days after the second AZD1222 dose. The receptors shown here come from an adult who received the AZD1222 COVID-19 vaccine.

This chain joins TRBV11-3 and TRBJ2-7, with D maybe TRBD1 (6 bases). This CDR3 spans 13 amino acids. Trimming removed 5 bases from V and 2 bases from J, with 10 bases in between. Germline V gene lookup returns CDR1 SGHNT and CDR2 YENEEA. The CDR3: CASSLTGTYEQYF. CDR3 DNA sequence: TGTGCCAGCAGCCTAACAGGGACCTACGAGCAGTACTTC.

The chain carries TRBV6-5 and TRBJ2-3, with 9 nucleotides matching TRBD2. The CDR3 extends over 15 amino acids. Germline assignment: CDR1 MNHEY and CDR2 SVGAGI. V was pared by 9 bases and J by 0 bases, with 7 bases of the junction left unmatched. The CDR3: CARVGTSGSTDTQYF. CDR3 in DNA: TGTGCCAGGGTAGGAACTAGCGGGAGCACAGATACGCAGTATTTT.

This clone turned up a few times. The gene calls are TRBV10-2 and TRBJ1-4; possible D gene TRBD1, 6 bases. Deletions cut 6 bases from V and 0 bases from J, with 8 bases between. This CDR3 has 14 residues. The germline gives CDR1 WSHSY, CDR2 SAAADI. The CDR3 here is CASRDRATNEKLFF. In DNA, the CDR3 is TGCGCCAGCAGGGACAGAGCAACTAATGAAAAACTGTTTTTT.

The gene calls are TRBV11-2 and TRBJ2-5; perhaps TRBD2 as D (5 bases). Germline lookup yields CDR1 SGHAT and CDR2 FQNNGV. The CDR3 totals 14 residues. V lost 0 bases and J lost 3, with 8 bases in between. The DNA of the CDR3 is TGTGCCAGCAGCTTAGATATGGGAGAAGAGACCCAGTACTTC. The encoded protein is CASSLDMGEETQYF.

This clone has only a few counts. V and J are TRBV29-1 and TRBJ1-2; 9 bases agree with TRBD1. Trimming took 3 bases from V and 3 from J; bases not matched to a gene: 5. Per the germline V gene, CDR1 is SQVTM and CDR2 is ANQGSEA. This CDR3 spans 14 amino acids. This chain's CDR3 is CSVEIQGAHYGYTF. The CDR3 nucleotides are TGCAGCGTTGAGATACAGGGGGCCCACTATGGCTACACCTTC.

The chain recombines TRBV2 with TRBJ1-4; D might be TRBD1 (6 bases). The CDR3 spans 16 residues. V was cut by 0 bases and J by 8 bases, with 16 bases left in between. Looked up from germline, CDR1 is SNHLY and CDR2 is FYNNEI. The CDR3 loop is CASSEALGGRKEKLFF. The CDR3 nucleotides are TGTGCCAGCAGTGAAGCGCTAGGGGGGCGGAAGGAAAAACTGTTTTTT.

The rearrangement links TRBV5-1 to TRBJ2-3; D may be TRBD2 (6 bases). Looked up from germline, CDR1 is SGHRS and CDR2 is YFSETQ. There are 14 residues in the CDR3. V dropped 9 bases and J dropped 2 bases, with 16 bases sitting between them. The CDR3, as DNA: TGCGCCACCGCGGGACTGGGGAACACAGATACGCAGTATTTT. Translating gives CATAGLGNTDTQYF.

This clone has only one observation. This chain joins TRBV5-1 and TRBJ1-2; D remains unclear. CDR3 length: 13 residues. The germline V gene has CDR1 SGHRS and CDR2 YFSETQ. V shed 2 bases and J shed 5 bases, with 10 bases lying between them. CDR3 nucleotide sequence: TGCGCCAGCAGCTTAAGGGTGGAATATGGCTACACCTTC. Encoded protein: CASSLRVEYGYTF.

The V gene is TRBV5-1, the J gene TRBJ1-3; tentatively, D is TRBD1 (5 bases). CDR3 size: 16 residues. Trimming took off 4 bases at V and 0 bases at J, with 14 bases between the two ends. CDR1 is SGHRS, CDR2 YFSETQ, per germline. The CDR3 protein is CASSLGWGSSGNTIYF. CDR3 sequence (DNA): TGCGCCAGCAGCCTGGGTTGGGGGAGCTCTGGAAACACCATATATTTT.

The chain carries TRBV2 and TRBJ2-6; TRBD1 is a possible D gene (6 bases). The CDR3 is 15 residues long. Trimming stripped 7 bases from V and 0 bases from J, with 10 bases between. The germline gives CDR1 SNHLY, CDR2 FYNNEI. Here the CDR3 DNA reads TGTGCCAGCAAAGACAGGAACTCTGGGGCCAACGTCCTGACTTTC. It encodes CASKDRNSGANVLTF.

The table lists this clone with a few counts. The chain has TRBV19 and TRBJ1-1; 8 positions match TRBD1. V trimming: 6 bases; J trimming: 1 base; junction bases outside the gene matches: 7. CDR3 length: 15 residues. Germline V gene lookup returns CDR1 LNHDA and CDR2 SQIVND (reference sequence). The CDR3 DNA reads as TGTGCCAGTAGCTCCGACAGGGGCCAGAACACTGAAGCTTTCTTT. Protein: CASSSDRGQNTEAFF. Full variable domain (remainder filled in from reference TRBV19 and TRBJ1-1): DGGITQSPKYLFRKEGQNVTLSCEQNLNHDAMYWYRQDPGQGLRLIYYSQIVNDFQKGDIAEGYSVSREKKESFPLTVTSAQKNPTAFYLCASSSDRGQNTEAFFGQGTRLTVV.

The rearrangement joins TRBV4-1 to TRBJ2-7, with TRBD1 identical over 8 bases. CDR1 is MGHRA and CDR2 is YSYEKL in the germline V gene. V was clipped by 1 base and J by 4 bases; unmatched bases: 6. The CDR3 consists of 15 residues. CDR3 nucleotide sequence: TGCGCCAGCAGCCAAGCCGGGACAGGTGGTTACGAGCAGTACTTC. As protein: CASSQAGTGGYEQYF.